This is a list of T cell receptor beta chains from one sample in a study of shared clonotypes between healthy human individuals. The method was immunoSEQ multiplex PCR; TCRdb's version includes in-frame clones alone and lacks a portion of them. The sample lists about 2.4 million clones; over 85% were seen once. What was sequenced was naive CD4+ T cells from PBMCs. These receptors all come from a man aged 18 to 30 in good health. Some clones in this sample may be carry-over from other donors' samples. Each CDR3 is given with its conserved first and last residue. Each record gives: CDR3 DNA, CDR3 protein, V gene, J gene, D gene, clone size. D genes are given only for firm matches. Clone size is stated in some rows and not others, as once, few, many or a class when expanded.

CDR3nt: TGTGCCAGCAGCACACAGACCGGGACCTGGAAAGAGACCCAGTACTTC
CDR3aa: CASSTQTGTWKETQYF
v_gene: TRBV21-1
j_gene: TRBJ2-5
d_gene: NA
abundance: NA

CDR3nt: TGCAGTGCTAATGAGTACGAGCAGTACTTC
CDR3aa: CSANEYEQYF
v_gene: TRBV20-1
j_gene: TRBJ2-7
d_gene: NA
abundance: once

CDR3nt: TGTGCCAGCAGGTTAACCGCCGGGACAGGGACCCGGCCTGTTTTT
CDR3aa: CASRLTAGTGTRPVF
v_gene: TRBV6-1
j_gene: TRBJ1-6
d_gene: TRBD1
abundance: NA

CDR3nt: TGTGCCAGTAGGAAACAGGGGGCATCCTATGGCTACACCTTC
CDR3aa: CASRKQGASYGYTF
v_gene: TRBV19
j_gene: TRBJ1-2
d_gene: TRBD1
abundance: few

CDR3nt: TGCGCCAGCTCTAAGGTCCGGGGAACCTACAATGAGCAGTTCTTC
CDR3aa: CASSKVRGTYNEQFF
v_gene: TRBV5-1
j_gene: TRBJ2-1
d_gene: NA
abundance: NA

CDR3nt: TGCGCCAGCAGCCCGTCGTCGTTCTCCATTGAGCAGTTCTTC
CDR3aa: CASSPSSFSIEQFF
v_gene: TRBV5-1
j_gene: TRBJ2-1
d_gene: NA
abundance: NA

CDR3nt: TGTGCCAGCAGCCCCACCTTTGGGACTCCGACCGGGGAGCTGTTTTTT
CDR3aa: CASSPTFGTPTGELFF
v_gene: TRBV28
j_gene: TRBJ2-2
d_gene: NA
abundance: NA

CDR3nt: TGCAGCGTTGTTAGAGTTCCGGGACAGGGACCTAACTATGGCTACACCTTC
CDR3aa: CSVVRVPGQGPNYGYTF
v_gene: TRBV29-1
j_gene: TRBJ1-2
d_gene: TRBD1
abundance: NA

CDR3nt: TGTGCCAGCAGTTTCTCTATATCGTGGGCATTGTCGGGCAATGAGCAGTTCTTC
CDR3aa: CASSFSISWALSGNEQFF
v_gene: TRBV27
j_gene: TRBJ2-1
d_gene: NA
abundance: NA

CDR3nt: TGTGCCAGCAGCTTAGACAGGGGGCTATTGAGCGGGGAGCTGTTTTTT
CDR3aa: CASSLDRGLLSGELFF
v_gene: TRBV7-2
j_gene: TRBJ2-2
d_gene: TRBD1
abundance: NA

CDR3nt: TGTGCCAGCAGTCCCTTTGGTAGCGGGAGTACAGATACGCAGTATTTT
CDR3aa: CASSPFGSGSTDTQYF
v_gene: TRBV25-1
j_gene: TRBJ2-3
d_gene: TRBD2
abundance: NA

CDR3nt: TGTGCCAGCAGCCATGTCCCTACTCCCAATGAGCAGTTCTTC
CDR3aa: CASSHVPTPNEQFF
v_gene: TRBV5-4
j_gene: TRBJ2-1
d_gene: NA
abundance: NA

CDR3nt: TGTGCCAGCAGTTTGCCGGGACAGGGGAGGGGGTATCCCTACGAGCAGTACTTC
CDR3aa: CASSLPGQGRGYPYEQYF
v_gene: TRBV28
j_gene: TRBJ2-7
d_gene: TRBD1
abundance: once

CDR3nt: TGCGCCAGCAGCCCGGACAGGGGCCCAGGGGAGACCCAGTACTTC
CDR3aa: CASSPDRGPGETQYF
v_gene: TRBV5-1
j_gene: TRBJ2-5
d_gene: TRBD1
abundance: NA

CDR3nt: TGCCGAGGCAATGAGCAGTTCTTC
CDR3aa: CRGNEQFF
v_gene: TRBV21-1
j_gene: TRBJ2-1
d_gene: NA
abundance: NA

CDR3nt: TGTGCCAGCAGTTTTTTTATGACTAAGTACTATGGCTACACCTTC
CDR3aa: CASSFFMTKYYGYTF
v_gene: TRBV28
j_gene: TRBJ1-2
d_gene: NA
abundance: NA

CDR3nt: TGTGCCAGCTCACCAGATGCAGGGGTGGGCGAGCAGTACTTC
CDR3aa: CASSPDAGVGEQYF
v_gene: TRBV18
j_gene: TRBJ2-7
d_gene: NA
abundance: NA

CDR3nt: TGTGCCAGCAGCGTAGCGAGGGAGGGTTACAATGAGCAGTTCTTC
CDR3aa: CASSVAREGYNEQFF
v_gene: TRBV9
j_gene: TRBJ2-1
d_gene: TRBD2
abundance: once

CDR3nt: TGTGCCAGCAGGGCAGCAGGGACTAGCGGCACAGATACGCAGTATTTT
CDR3aa: CASRAAGTSGTDTQYF
v_gene: TRBV5-6
j_gene: TRBJ2-3
d_gene: TRBD2
abundance: NA

CDR3nt: TGCGCCAGCAGCTCCCGGACTAGCGGTAACACCGGGGAGCTGTTTTTT
CDR3aa: CASSSRTSGNTGELFF
v_gene: TRBV5-1
j_gene: TRBJ2-2
d_gene: TRBD2
abundance: NA

CDR3nt: TGTGCCAGCAGTTACCGACAGGGTACTAATGAAAAACTGTTTTTT
CDR3aa: CASSYRQGTNEKLFF
v_gene: TRBV6-5
j_gene: TRBJ1-4
d_gene: TRBD1
abundance: NA

CDR3nt: TGTGCCAGCAGCTTCTACGGGAGGGTCCAAGAGACCCAGTACTTC
CDR3aa: CASSFYGRVQETQYF
v_gene: TRBV5-6
j_gene: TRBJ2-5
d_gene: TRBD2
abundance: NA

CDR3nt: TGTGCCAGCAGCTTAGTCGGAGCGGGTCGGTACGAGCAGTACTTC
CDR3aa: CASSLVGAGRYEQYF
v_gene: TRBV7-9
j_gene: TRBJ2-7
d_gene: NA
abundance: NA

CDR3nt: TGTGCCAGCTCACCAGTGCCGGTCTCTGGGGCCAACGTCCTGACTTTC
CDR3aa: CASSPVPVSGANVLTF
v_gene: TRBV18
j_gene: TRBJ2-6
d_gene: NA
abundance: NA

CDR3nt: TGCGCCAGCAGCCCCTTAAACCCCACTACAGATACGCAGTATTTT
CDR3aa: CASSPLNPTTDTQYF
v_gene: TRBV4-3
j_gene: TRBJ2-3
d_gene: NA
abundance: NA

CDR3nt: TGTGCCAGCAGCCACTCTGCGACACGGCTTGCATTAGGCTACACCTTC
CDR3aa: CASSHSATRLALGYTF
v_gene: TRBV14
j_gene: TRBJ1-2
d_gene: NA
abundance: NA

CDR3nt: TGTGCCAGCAGCTCGACCGGACTAGCGGCTGAGCAGTTCTTC
CDR3aa: CASSSTGLAAEQFF
v_gene: TRBV5-5
j_gene: TRBJ2-1
d_gene: TRBD2
abundance: NA

CDR3nt: TGTGCCAGCAGTGAAGCGAGTAGGGCGGGAGGTGTCGAGCAGTACTTC
CDR3aa: CASSEASRAGGVEQYF
v_gene: TRBV6-1
j_gene: TRBJ2-7
d_gene: TRBD2
abundance: NA

CDR3nt: TGCGCCAGCAGCTTGGCGGGAGTCCTAGATACGCAGTATTTT
CDR3aa: CASSLAGVLDTQYF
v_gene: TRBV5-1
j_gene: TRBJ2-3
d_gene: NA
abundance: NA

CDR3nt: TGTGCCAGCAGCCTGAGACAGGGATATGGCTACACCTTC
CDR3aa: CASSLRQGYGYTF
v_gene: TRBV7-2
j_gene: TRBJ1-2
d_gene: TRBD1
abundance: NA

CDR3nt: TGTGCCAGCTCACCCAGACTAGCGAGCACAGATACGCAGTATTTT
CDR3aa: CASSPRLASTDTQYF
v_gene: TRBV18
j_gene: TRBJ2-3
d_gene: TRBD2
abundance: NA

CDR3nt: TGCGCCAGCAGCTCCCTAGCGGGAGTGGAGACCCAGTACTTC
CDR3aa: CASSSLAGVETQYF
v_gene: TRBV5-1
j_gene: TRBJ2-5
d_gene: TRBD2
abundance: NA

CDR3nt: TGTGCCAGCAGTATACACAACTATGGCTACACCTTC
CDR3aa: CASSIHNYGYTF
v_gene: TRBV2
j_gene: TRBJ1-2
d_gene: NA
abundance: NA

CDR3nt: TGTGCCAGCAGCCAAGAAGGGCTAGCGGGAGGCTGGTCCTACAATGAGCAGTTCTTC
CDR3aa: CASSQEGLAGGWSYNEQFF
v_gene: TRBV14
j_gene: TRBJ2-1
d_gene: TRBD2
abundance: NA

CDR3nt: TGTGCCAGCAGATCTTCCGGGACAGGCCCTTACGAGCAGTACTTC
CDR3aa: CASRSSGTGPYEQYF
v_gene: TRBV6-6
j_gene: TRBJ2-7
d_gene: TRBD1
abundance: NA

CDR3nt: TGTGCCAGCTCCCGGGGGGGGCAAGAGACCCAGTACTTC
CDR3aa: CASSRGGQETQYF
v_gene: TRBV6-5
j_gene: TRBJ2-5
d_gene: TRBD2
abundance: NA

CDR3nt: TGCGCCAGCAGCCCATCCCCTGTGGGAGTAAGGACAGATACGCAGTATTTT
CDR3aa: CASSPSPVGVRTDTQYF
v_gene: TRBV4-3
j_gene: TRBJ2-3
d_gene: NA
abundance: NA

CDR3nt: TGTGCCAGTAGTCCTAGGATCTCTGGGGCCAACGTCCTGACTTTC
CDR3aa: CASSPRISGANVLTF
v_gene: TRBV19
j_gene: TRBJ2-6
d_gene: NA
abundance: NA

CDR3nt: TGTGCCAGCAGTCGGGGTCCTGAAGCTTTCTTT
CDR3aa: CASSRGPEAFF
v_gene: TRBV6-6
j_gene: TRBJ1-1
d_gene: NA
abundance: NA

CDR3nt: TGTGCCAGCAGTGAACCTAGCGAGAACTACGAGCAGTACTTC
CDR3aa: CASSEPSENYEQYF
v_gene: TRBV6-1
j_gene: TRBJ2-7
d_gene: NA
abundance: NA

CDR3nt: TGTGCCAGCAGTACAGCAAACACCGGGGAGCTGTTTTTT
CDR3aa: CASSTANTGELFF
v_gene: TRBV28
j_gene: TRBJ2-2
d_gene: NA
abundance: once